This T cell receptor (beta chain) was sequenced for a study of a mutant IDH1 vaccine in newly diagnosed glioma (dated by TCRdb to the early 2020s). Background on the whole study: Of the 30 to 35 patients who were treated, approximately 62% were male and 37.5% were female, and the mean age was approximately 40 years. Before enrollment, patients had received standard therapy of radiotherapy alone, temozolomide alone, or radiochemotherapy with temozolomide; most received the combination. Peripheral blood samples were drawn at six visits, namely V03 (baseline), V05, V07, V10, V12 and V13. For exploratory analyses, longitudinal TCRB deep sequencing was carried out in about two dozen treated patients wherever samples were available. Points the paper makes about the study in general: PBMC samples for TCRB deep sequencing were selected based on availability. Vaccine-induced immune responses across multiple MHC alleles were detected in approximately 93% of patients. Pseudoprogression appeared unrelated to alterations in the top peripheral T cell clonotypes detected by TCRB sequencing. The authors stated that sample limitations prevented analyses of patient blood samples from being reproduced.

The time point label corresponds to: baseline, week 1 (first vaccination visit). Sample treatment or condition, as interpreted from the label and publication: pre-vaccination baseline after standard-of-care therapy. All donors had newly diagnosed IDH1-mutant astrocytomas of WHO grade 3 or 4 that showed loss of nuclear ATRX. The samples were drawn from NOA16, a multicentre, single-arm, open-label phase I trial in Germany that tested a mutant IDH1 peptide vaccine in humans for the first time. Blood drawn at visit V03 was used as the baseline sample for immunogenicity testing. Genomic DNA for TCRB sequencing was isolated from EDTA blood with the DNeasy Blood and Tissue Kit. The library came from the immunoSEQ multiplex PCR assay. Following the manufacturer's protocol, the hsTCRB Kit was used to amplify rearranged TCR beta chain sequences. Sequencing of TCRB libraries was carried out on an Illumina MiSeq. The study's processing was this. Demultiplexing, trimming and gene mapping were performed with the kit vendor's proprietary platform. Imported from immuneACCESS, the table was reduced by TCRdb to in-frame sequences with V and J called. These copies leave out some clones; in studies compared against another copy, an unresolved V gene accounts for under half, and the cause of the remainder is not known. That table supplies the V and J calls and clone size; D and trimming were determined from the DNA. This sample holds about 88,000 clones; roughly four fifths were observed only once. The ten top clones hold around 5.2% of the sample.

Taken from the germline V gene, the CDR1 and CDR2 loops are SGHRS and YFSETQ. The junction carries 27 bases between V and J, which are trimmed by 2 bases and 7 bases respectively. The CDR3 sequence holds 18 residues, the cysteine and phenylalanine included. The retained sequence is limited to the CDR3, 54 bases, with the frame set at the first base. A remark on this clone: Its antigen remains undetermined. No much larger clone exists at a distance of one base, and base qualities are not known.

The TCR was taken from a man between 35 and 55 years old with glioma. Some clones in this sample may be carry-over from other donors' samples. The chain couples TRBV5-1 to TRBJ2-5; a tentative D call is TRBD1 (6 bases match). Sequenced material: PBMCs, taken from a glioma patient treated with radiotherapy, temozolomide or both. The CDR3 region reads CASSFGGGTGTIQGTQYF. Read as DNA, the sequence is TGCGCCAGCAGCTTCGGTGGGGGAACAGGGACCATCCAGGGGACCCAGTACTTC.